This T cell receptor (beta chain) derives from a study of identical twins. Deletions cut 6 bases from V and 0 bases from J, with 12 bases between. Germline V gene data show CDR1 as MNHEY and CDR2 as SMNVEV (reference sequence). CDR3 length: 15 amino acids. One entry per CDR3 protein, called by TCRdb with MiXCR from the 5' RACE reads. The top ten hold roughly 0.43% of the sample, which has about 530,000 distinct CDR3 sequences, about 16% seen once. This clonotype was seen a handful of times. This sample was shared with a second study, whose subject was yellow fever vaccine responses in identical twins.

The V call is TRBV27, the J call TRBJ1-5; D might be TRBD1 (5 bases). This TCR was sampled from a woman aged 18-29 years in good health. The sequenced sample was CD4+ T cells sorted from blood. Here the CDR3 reads CASSHRQTSNQPQHF. The CDR3 DNA follows: TGTGCCAGCAGCCACCGACAGACTAGCAATCAGCCCCAGCATTTT.